This TCR beta chain was retrieved from a study of breast tumors, draining lymph nodes, adjacent tissues. Study findings and constraints: Findings are consistent with lymph node origin and intratumoral expansion of most tumor T cells. Tumor repertoires ranked between lymph nodes and nontumor tissue in diversity, with V and J gene preferences. Tumor T cell lymph node origin was a supported hypothesis, not proven.

A single record per CDR3 protein comes from TCRdb applying MiXCR to the multiplex PCR reads. The data show about 47,000 distinct CDR3 sequences, with roughly 23% seen just once and over 6.5% held by the top ten. In its sample, this clonotype was seen many times. What it binds is not known. The sequence was obtained from a female donor with breast cancer. Some clones in this sample may be carry-over from other donors' samples. Sequenced: breast tumor tissue.

The CDR3 reads CASGTHNEQFF. In DNA, the CDR3 is TGTGCCAGCGGGACCCACAATGAGCAGTTCTTC. The chain combines TRBV6-4 with TRBJ2-1; D is tentatively TRBD1 or TRBD2 (5 bases each). Trimming pared 8 bases from V and 5 bases from J, leaving 7 bases between. The V gene's germline CDR1 is MRHNA and CDR2 SNTAGT. There are 11 residues in the CDR3.